A single TCR beta chain is shown here with its context. What it binds is unknown. Germline CDR1 reads SGHNT; CDR2 reads YYREEE (reference sequence). The CDR3 spans 12 residues. The data derive from a study of CXCR3-negative and CXCR3-positive naive CD8 T cells. UMI-labeled TRB cDNA libraries were prepared by 5' RACE. TCRdb reprocessed the 5' RACE reads and reports one entry per CDR3 protein, with no DNA. The table lists about 90,000 distinct CDR3 sequences, with 0.85% to 1.4% in the top ten. General study findings and limits: For naive cells, CXCR3-negative and CXCR3-positive subsets had similar TRBV-TRBJ usage; for memory cells, usage differed. Expression of CXCR3 was partially reduced after cryopreservation, and fresh PBMCs were used in most assays.

Sequenced: naive CXCR3- CD8+ T cells from blood. Described subset: CD45RO-CCR7+CD27+CD95- naive CD8+ T cells lacking CXCR3 (TNR3-). V usage is TRBV5-4 and J usage is TRBJ2-2. The sequence was obtained from a human donor in good health. Some clones in this sample may be carry-over from other donors' samples. CDR3 residues: CASTFGSGELFF.